The subject of this entry is one T cell receptor beta chain. What it binds is unknown. This CDR3 contains 13 residues. V was pared by 2 bases and J by 2 bases, with 6 bases between. Sequenced by immunoSEQ multiplex PCR; TCRdb stores in-frame clones only, minus some. This sample carries some 350,000 clones, about 90% of them seen once, and the ten largest clones take roughly 3.9%. The entry originates in a study of Ad26.COV2.S vaccination and SARS-CoV-2 variants. Study outcomes and limitations: Total T cell responses may have been underestimated by the TCR breadth and depth analyses. The breadth of spike-specific CD8+ and CD4+ T cell responses after vaccination was reportedly substantial. The study found higher spike-specific TCR breadth in vaccine than placebo recipients. The study found similar non-spike TCR breadth in vaccine and placebo recipients.

The TCR comes from a human donor who had recovered from COVID-19. The chain is built from TRBV12-3 or TRBV12-4 and TRBJ1-1; D uncertain. Sequencing used peripheral blood, obtained after recovery from COVID-19. Here the CDR3 reads CASSLQVNTEAFF. The CDR3 DNA is TGTGCCAGCAGTTTACAAGTTAACACTGAAGCTTTCTTT.